This record concerns one T cell receptor (beta chain) sequence. The germline gives CDR1 LNHDA, CDR2 SQIVND (reference sequence). The ends lost 9 bases at V and 3 bases at J; junction bases unmatched: 9. This CDR3 comprises 15 residues. The sample originates from a study of shared clonotypes between healthy human individuals. The assay was immunoSEQ multiplex PCR, and TCRdb's table has in-frame clones only and misses some. The sample carries a few hundred thousand clones, 75% to 80% recorded once. The J gene is TRBJ2-7, the V gene TRBV19; 12 nucleotides match TRBD2. This receptor was taken from a middle-aged woman in good health. Some clones in this sample may be carry-over from other donors' samples. The material sequenced was PBMCs. The CDR3 coding sequence is TGTGCCAGGCAGAGGACTAGCGGGAAGAACTACGAGCAGTACTTC. It is translated as CARQRTSGKNYEQYF.